This TCR beta chain was recovered during a study of blood T cell repertoires in COVID-19. This clone came up a few times. In the study's own analysis: The assay estimated nucleated cells by amplifying reference gene primers. Method: immunoSEQ multiplex PCR; TCRdb's copy keeps in-frame clones and lacks some. V, J and clone size reflect that table, while D and trimming were determined from the DNA. The sample shows fewer than 250,000 clones, around 91% of them seen only once. The CDR3 runs 15 residues. Germline V lookup: CDR1 SQVTM, CDR2 ANQGSEA. Trimming at V came to 4 bases and at J to 3 bases, leaving 9 bases not matched to a gene.

This sequence originates from a woman in her thirties or forties with acute or convalescent COVID-19. This chain joins TRBV29-1 and TRBJ1-3; 7 bases map to TRBD1. The material sequenced was peripheral blood. The CDR3 DNA reads TGCAGCGTTGCCCAGCGACAGGGAGGTGGAAACACCATATATTTT. It specifies CSVAQRQGGGNTIYF. The full variable domain, rest sourced from reference TRBV29-1 and TRBJ1-3, is SAVISQKPSRDICQRGTSLTIQCQVDSQVTMMFWYRQQPGQSLTLIATANQGSEATYESGFVIDKFPISRPNLTFSTLTVSNMSPEDSSIYLCSVAQRQGGGNTIYFGEGSWLTVV.